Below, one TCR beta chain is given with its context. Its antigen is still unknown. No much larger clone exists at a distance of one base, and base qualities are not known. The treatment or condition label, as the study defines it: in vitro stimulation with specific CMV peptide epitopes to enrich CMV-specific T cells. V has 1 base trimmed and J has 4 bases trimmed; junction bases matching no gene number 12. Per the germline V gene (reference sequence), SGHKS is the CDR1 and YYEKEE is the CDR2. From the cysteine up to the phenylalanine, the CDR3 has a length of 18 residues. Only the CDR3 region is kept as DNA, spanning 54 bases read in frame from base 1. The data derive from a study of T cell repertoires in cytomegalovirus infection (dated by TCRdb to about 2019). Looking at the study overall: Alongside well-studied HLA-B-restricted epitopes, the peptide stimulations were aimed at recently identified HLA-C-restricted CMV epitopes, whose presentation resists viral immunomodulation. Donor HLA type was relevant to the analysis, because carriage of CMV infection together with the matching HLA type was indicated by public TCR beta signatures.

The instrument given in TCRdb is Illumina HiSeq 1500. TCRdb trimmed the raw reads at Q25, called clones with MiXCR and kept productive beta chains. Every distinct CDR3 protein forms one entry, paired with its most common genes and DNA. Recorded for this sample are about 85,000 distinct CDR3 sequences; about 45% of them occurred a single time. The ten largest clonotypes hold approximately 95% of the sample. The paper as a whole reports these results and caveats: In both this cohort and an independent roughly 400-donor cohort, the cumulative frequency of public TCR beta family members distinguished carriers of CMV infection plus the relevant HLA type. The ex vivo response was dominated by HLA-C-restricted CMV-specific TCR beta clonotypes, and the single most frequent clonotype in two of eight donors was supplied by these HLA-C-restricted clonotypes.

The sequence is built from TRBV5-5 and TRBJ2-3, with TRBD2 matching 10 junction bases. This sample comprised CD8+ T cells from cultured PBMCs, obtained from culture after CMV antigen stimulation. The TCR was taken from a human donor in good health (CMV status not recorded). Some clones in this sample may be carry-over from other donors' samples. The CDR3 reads CASSLSTSGALSADTQYF. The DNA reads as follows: TGTGCCAGCAGCTTGAGTACTAGCGGGGCCTTGAGCGCAGATACGCAGTATTTT.